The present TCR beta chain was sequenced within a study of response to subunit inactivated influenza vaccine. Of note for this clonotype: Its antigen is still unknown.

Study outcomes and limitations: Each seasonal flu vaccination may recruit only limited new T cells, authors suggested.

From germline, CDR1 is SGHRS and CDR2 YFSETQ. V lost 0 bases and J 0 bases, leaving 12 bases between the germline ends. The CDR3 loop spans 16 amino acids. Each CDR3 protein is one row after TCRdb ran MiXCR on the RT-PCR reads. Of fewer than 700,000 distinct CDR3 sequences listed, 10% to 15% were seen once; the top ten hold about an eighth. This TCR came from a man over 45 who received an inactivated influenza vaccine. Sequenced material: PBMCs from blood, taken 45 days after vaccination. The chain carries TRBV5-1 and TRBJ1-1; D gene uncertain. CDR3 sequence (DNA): TGCGCCAGCAGCTTGGGCGGAGGTATGATGAACACTGAAGCTTTCTTT. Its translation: CASSLGGGMMNTEAFF.